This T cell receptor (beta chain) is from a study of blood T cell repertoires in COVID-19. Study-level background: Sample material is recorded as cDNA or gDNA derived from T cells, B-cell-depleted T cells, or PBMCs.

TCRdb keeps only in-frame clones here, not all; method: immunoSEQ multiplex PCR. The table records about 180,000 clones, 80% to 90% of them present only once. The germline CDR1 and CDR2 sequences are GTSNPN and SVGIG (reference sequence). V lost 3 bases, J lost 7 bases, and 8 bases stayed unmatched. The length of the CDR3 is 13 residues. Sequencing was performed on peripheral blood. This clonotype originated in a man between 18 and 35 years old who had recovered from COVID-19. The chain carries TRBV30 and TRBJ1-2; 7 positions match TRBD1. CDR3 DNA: TGTGCCTGGAGCGCCGACAGGGTTGTTGGCTACACCTTC. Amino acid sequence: CAWSADRVVGYTF. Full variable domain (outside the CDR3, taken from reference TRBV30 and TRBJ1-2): SQTIHQWPATLVQPVGSPLSLECTVEGTSNPNLYWYRQAAGRGLQLLFYSVGIGQISSEVPQNLSASRPQDRQFILSSKKLLLSDSGFYLCAWSADRVVGYTFGSGTRLTVV.